The clone carrying this T cell receptor (beta chain) occurred once. Its antigen remains unidentified. This entry belongs to a study of CD8+CD57+ T cells in acquired aplastic anemia. Overall study: Sorted cells (CD4+ and CD8+) yielded DNA amounts that averaged around 3.1 ug.

The template for TCR beta VDJ and CDR3 sequence profiling was genomic DNA. TCRdb reanalysed the reads using MiXCR and keeps one entry per CDR3 protein. Of more than 150,000 distinct CDR3 sequences listed, about 47% were seen once; the top ten hold approximately 2.9%. The CDR3 runs 13 residues. Trimming shortened V by 7 bases and J by 5 bases, and 15 bases separated the two germline ends. CDR1 and CDR2 (germline): SGHRS, YFSETQ. General observations from the study: Patients and controls were not found to differ significantly in CD8+ Simpson's diversity.

V is TRBV5-1 and J is TRBJ2-5, with a possible D match to TRBD1 (5 bases). Specimen: sorted CD4+, CD8+, or CD8+CD57+ T cells (not recorded which) from PBMCs. The TCR sequence derives from a human donor in good health. The CDR3: CASRPRGGETQYF. CDR3 coding DNA: TGCGCCAGCCGACCTAGGGGTGGGGAGACCCAGTACTTC.